The 21 T cell receptor beta chains below all came from one sample that was sequenced in a study of Ad26.COV2.S vaccination and SARS-CoV-2 variants (dated by TCRdb to the early 2020s). Receptor libraries were prepared by the immunoSEQ multiplex PCR assay. TCRdb carries this immuneACCESS record with in-frame sequences only. Its versions omit some clonotypes, under half of them owing to an unresolved V gene in the studies checked, with the rest unexplained. The sample table lists fewer than 400,000 clones, approximately 86% of them with a count of one. 1.9% of the sample is taken by the ten largest. What the treatment or condition label conveys for this sample: roughly 20 received Ad26.COV2.S at low or high dose, single or two shots; about 5 received placebo; per-sample allocation not given. Repertoires of vaccine and placebo recipients were sequenced from samples taken on day 63 after the first injection.

The specimen comprised peripheral blood, sampled in a trial of Ad26.COV2.S vaccine versus placebo. The receptors derive from a person between 18 and 65 years old who received the Ad26.COV2.S COVID-19 vaccine or a placebo.

The V call is TRBV18, the J call TRBJ1-1; TRBD1 aligns across 9 bases. Looked up from germline, CDR1 is KGHSH and CDR2 is LQKENI. Trimming cost V 6 bases and J 4 bases; bases outside gene matches: 9. The CDR3 length is 15 residues. DNA of the CDR3: TGTGCCAGCTCTCCCACACAGGGGGCTTTCACTGAAGCTTTCTTT. Translation: CASSPTQGAFTEAFF. Based on the CDR3 plus reference TRBV18 and TRBJ1-1, the full variable domain is NAGVMQNPRHLVRRRGQEARLRCSPMKGHSHVYWYRQLPEEGLKFMVYLQKENIIDESGMPKERFSAEFPKEGPSILRIQQVVRGDSAAYFCASSPTQGAFTEAFFGQGTRLTVV.

This clone was observed a few times. The chain joins TRBV3-1 (or the pseudogene TRBV3-2) to TRBJ2-1; TRBD2 matches 11 bases. There are 16 residues in the CDR3. Germline assignment: CDR1 LGHDT and CDR2 YNNKEL (reference sequence). V lost 4 bases, J lost 6 bases, and 8 bases stayed unmatched. CDR3 DNA: TGTGCCAGCAGCCCCCAGGTAGCGGGGGGGCGCAATGAGCAGTTCTTC. Translation gives CASSPQVAGGRNEQFF.

The chain links TRBV5-6 to TRBJ1-4, with 7 bases lining up with TRBD1. The CDR3 covers 16 residues. CDR1 is SGHDT, CDR2 YYEEEE, per germline. J lost 5 bases, V lost 2 bases, and 9 bases had no gene match. CDR3 region: CASSLGWTGGNEKLFF. As DNA, the CDR3 is TGTGCCAGCAGCTTAGGGTGGACAGGAGGAAATGAAAAACTGTTTTTT.

The rearrangement uses TRBV5-4 and TRBJ1-2; the match to TRBD1 covers 7 bases. Germline assignment: CDR1 SGHNT and CDR2 YYREEE (reference sequence). Trimming at V came to 2 bases and at J to 3 bases, leaving 4 bases not matched to a gene. This CDR3 comprises 14 residues. This CDR3 is CASSFDRAHYGYTF. The CDR3 DNA reads as TGTGCCAGCAGCTTTGACAGGGCCCACTATGGCTACACCTTC.

In its sample, this clone was seen a few times. J is TRBJ1-1 and V is TRBV6-2 or TRBV6-3; D is unresolved. Trimming cost V 1 base and J 1 base, with 4 bases left between them. From germline, CDR1 is MNHEY and CDR2 SVGEGT. The CDR3 has 13 amino acids. The CDR3 is CASSYLSNTEAFF. CDR3 bases: TGTGCCAGCAGTTACTTGTCGAACACTGAAGCTTTCTTT.

This clone was seen just once. The chain couples TRBV3-1 (or the pseudogene TRBV3-2) to TRBJ1-2; no clear D. The germline V and J ends were trimmed by 0 bases and 1 base, with 9 bases remaining between them. CDR3 size: 15 residues. Germline V CDR1 and CDR2: LGHDT, YNNKEL (reference sequence). The CDR3 nucleotides read TGTGCCAGCAGCCAAGATCCCAGATATAACTATGGCTACACCTTC. Translated, it gives CASSQDPRYNYGYTF.

The rearrangement joins TRBV6-1 to TRBJ1-1; D perhaps matches TRBD1 (5 bases). The CDR3 runs 15 residues. V lost 3 bases and J lost 5, with 16 bases in between. CDR1 MNHNS and CDR2 SASEGT come from the germline V gene. The CDR3 is CASSDRMLGGTEAFF. CDR3 nucleotide sequence: TGTGCCAGCAGTGACCGCATGTTGGGGGGTACTGAAGCTTTCTTT.

The V gene is TRBV7-9, the J gene TRBJ2-7, with D possibly called TRBD1 or TRBD2 (5 bases each). Trimming removed 4 bases from V and 3 bases from J, with 22 bases in between. The CDR3 length is 17 residues. Germline loops: CDR1 SEHNR, CDR2 FQNEAQ (reference sequence). The CDR3, as DNA: TGTGCCAGCAGCTCCCACGGGAATGTAGGGGTTCTCTACGAGCAGTACTTC. Its translation is CASSSHGNVGVLYEQYF.

The chain has TRBV19 and TRBJ1-6; 7 nucleotides match TRBD1. CDR1 is LNHDA, CDR2 SQIVND, per germline (reference sequence). The V and J ends lost 3 bases and 10 bases, in that order; junction bases with no gene match: 6. The CDR3 sequence is 14 residues long. CDR3 residues: CASSITGEGSPLHF. The CDR3 coding sequence is TGTGCCAGTAGTATTACAGGGGAGGGATCACCCCTCCACTTT. The entire variable domain, with the rest obtained from reference TRBV19 and TRBJ1-6, is as follows: DGGITQSPKYLFRKEGQNVTLSCEQNLNHDAMYWYRQDPGQGLRLIYYSQIVNDFQKGDIAEGYSVSREKKESFPLTVTSAQKNPTAFYLCASSITGEGSPLHFGNGTRLTVT.

The V call is TRBV5-1, the J call TRBJ2-7; D may be TRBD1 (5 bases). This CDR3 has 14 residues. Trimming took 4 bases from V and 6 from J, leaving 17 bases between them. From germline, CDR1 is SGHRS and CDR2 YFSETQ. The CDR3 region is CASSPPTGSIEQYF. CDR3 DNA: TGCGCCAGCAGCCCACCTACAGGCTCCATCGAGCAGTACTTC.

The chain combines TRBV24-1 with TRBJ2-2; D perhaps matches TRBD2 (5 bases). V shed 0 bases and J shed 8 bases, with 6 bases lying between them. Germline V CDR1 and CDR2: KGHDR, SFDVKD. This CDR3 is built from 13 residues. CDR3 protein: CATSDLRGGELFF. The CDR3 region has the DNA TGTGCCACCAGTGATTTGCGGGGAGGGGAGCTGTTTTTT.

V is TRBV6-2 or TRBV6-3 and J is TRBJ1-5, with TRBD1 as a possible D gene (6 bases). CDR3 length: 18 amino acids. Germline CDR1 reads MNHEY; CDR2 reads SVGEGT. Trimming removed 3 bases at V and 3 bases at J, with 21 bases between. The CDR3 DNA reads TGTGCCAGCAGTTATTATGGCCGTCGAGGGGGAGACAATCAGCCCCAGCATTTT. It specifies CASSYYGRRGGDNQPQHF.

The chain carries TRBV9 and TRBJ1-2; D might be TRBD1 (6 bases). The V and J ends lost 2 bases and 4 bases respectively, with 15 bases between them. Germline values: CDR1 SGDLS, CDR2 YYNGEE. The CDR3 extends over 15 amino acids. This chain's CDR3 is CASSVRSGDSYGYTF. CDR3 coding DNA: TGTGCCAGCAGCGTTAGGTCAGGGGATTCCTATGGCTACACCTTC. Full variable domain (outside the CDR3, taken from reference TRBV9 and TRBJ1-2): DSGVTQTPKHLITATGQRVTLRCSPRSGDLSVYWYQQSLDQGLQFLIQYYNGEERAKGNILERFSAQQFPDLHSELNLSSLELGDSALYFCASSVRSGDSYGYTFGSGTRLTVV.

This clone occurred once. The chain has TRBV30 and TRBJ2-5; the D gene could be TRBD1 or TRBD2 (5 bases each). Germline CDR1 is GTSNPN and CDR2 is SVGIG (reference sequence). V lost 0 bases, J lost 0 bases, and 26 bases lay in between. The CDR3 consists of 20 residues. The CDR3 reads CAWSVPLLSLGGDHQETQYF. For the CDR3, the DNA is TGTGCCTGGAGTGTACCCCTTCTGAGTCTGGGTGGGGACCACCAAGAGACCCAGTACTTC.

The chain has TRBV2 and TRBJ1-2; D uncertain. With 1 base removed from V and 8 bases from J, the gap between germline ends came to 11 bases. This CDR3 has 13 residues. Looked up from germline, CDR1 is SNHLY and CDR2 is FYNNEI. CDR3: CASSEEGKGGYTF. The CDR3, as DNA: TGTGCCAGCAGTGAAGAAGGGAAGGGAGGCTACACCTTC. Looking up the rest from reference TRBV2 and TRBJ1-2 gives the full variable domain: EPEVTQTPSHQVTQMGQEVILRCVPISNHLYFYWYRQILGQKVEFLVSFYNNEISEKSEIFDDQFSVERPDGSNFTLKIRSTKLEDSAMYFCASSEEGKGGYTFGSGTRLTVV.

This clone came up once. The same CDR3 is also encoded by other DNA sequences in this sample. The chain uses TRBV5-1 and TRBJ1-2, with TRBD1 as a possible D gene (5 bases). Germline V gene lookup returns CDR1 SGHRS and CDR2 YFSETQ. The CDR3 has 14 residues. Trimming cost V 4 bases and J 5 bases, with 15 bases left between them. In nucleotides, the CDR3 is TGCGCCAGCAGCCCCATCCCTGGGGGGTATGGCTACACCTTC. Translated: CASSPIPGGYGYTF.

The chain carries TRBV2 and TRBJ1-1; 10 bases agree with TRBD1. With V trimmed by 4 bases and J by 1 base, 3 bases remained unmatched. CDR3 length: 15 amino acids. Germline V gives CDR1 SNHLY, CDR2 FYNNEI. CDR3 residues: CASSGDRGSNTEAFF. CDR3 coding DNA: TGTGCCAGCAGTGGGGACAGGGGATCGAACACTGAAGCTTTCTTT.

This clone appeared a single time. The rearrangement links TRBV7-2 to TRBJ2-7; TRBD2 might be the D (7 bases). The ends were cut back, 5 bases at V and 3 bases at J, with 14 bases in the middle. The CDR3 covers 14 residues. CDR1 is SGHTA, CDR2 FQGNSA, per germline. This CDR3 reads CASSQGGALYEQYF. As DNA, the CDR3 is TGTGCCAGCAGCCAAGGGGGGGCCCTCTACGAGCAGTACTTC. Complete variable domain (other parts from reference TRBV7-2 and TRBJ2-7): GAGVSQSPSNKVTEKGKDVELRCDPISGHTALYWYRQSLGQGLEFLIYFQGNSAPDKSGLPSDRFSAERTGGSVSTLTIQRTQQEDSAVYLCASSQGGALYEQYFGPGTRLTVT.

The gene calls are TRBV7-8 and TRBJ1-1, with D unclear. The germline V gene encodes CDR1 SGHVS and CDR2 FQNEAQ. The CDR3 is 16 amino acids. V was shortened by 2 bases and J by 4 bases, with 17 bases between the two germline ends. CDR3 sequence: CASSLIGQQKGTEAFF. The CDR3, as DNA: TGTGCCAGCAGCTTAATCGGGCAGCAGAAAGGCACTGAAGCTTTCTTT. Full variable domain (outside the CDR3, taken from reference TRBV7-8 and TRBJ1-1): GAGVSQSPRYKVAKRGQDVALRCDPISGHVSLFWYQQALGQGPEFLTYFQNEAQLDKSGLPSDRFFAERPEGSVSTLKIQRTQQEDSAVYLCASSLIGQQKGTEAFFGQGTRLTVV.

V gene TRBV11-2 combines with J gene TRBJ2-3; perhaps TRBD2 as D (5 bases). The germline V gene has CDR1 SGHAT and CDR2 FQNNGV. This CDR3 has 14 amino acids. V was clipped by 3 bases and J by 4 bases, with 11 bases between them. The CDR3 loop is CASSLRGFPDTQYF. CDR3 DNA sequence: TGTGCCAGCAGCTTGAGAGGGTTTCCAGATACGCAGTATTTT.

The rearrangement joins TRBV4-1 to TRBJ1-1; D may be TRBD1 (5 bases). CDR1 is MGHRA and CDR2 is YSYEKL in the germline V gene. The CDR3 extends over 16 amino acids. V gave up 3 bases and J gave up 3 bases, with 17 bases separating them. CDR3 sequence: CASSHPRPRVDTEAFF. The CDR3 nucleotides read TGCGCCAGCAGCCATCCAAGGCCCAGGGTAGACACTGAAGCTTTCTTT.